The clone carrying this T cell receptor beta chain was counted ten times or more. What it binds is not known. Molecular-barcoded quantitative 5'-RACE produced these TCR beta libraries. TCRdb used MiXCR to reprocess the 5' RACE reads, holding one entry per CDR3 protein. This sample has more than 60,000 distinct CDR3 sequences, with roughly 5.3% found just once. The data stem from a study of CD8 T cells in ankylosing spondylitis. Overall study results and limits: Reportedly, disease-linked clones are significantly enriched in ankylosing spondylitis patients' matched synovial fluid. Prior work had noted some motif variants in reactive arthritis blood and synovial fluid. Under 10 highly homologous variants formed a TCR beta motif that appeared characteristic of ankylosing spondylitis blood.

The CDR3 loop spans 12 amino acids. V trimming: 5 bases; J trimming: 8 bases; junction bases outside the gene matches: 4. CDR1 is MDHEN and CDR2 is SYDVKM in the germline V gene. The chain combines TRBV28 with TRBJ2-3; 7 nucleotides align to TRBD2. Sequenced sample: blood, either unsorted or a sorted T cell fraction (not recorded which). The sequence was collected from a male donor with ankylosing spondylitis or in good health (not recorded which). CDR3: CASSPIAGTQYF. The CDR3 DNA is TGTGCCAGCAGTCCGATAGCGGGTACGCAGTATTTT.